This T cell receptor (beta chain) is from a study of blood T cell repertoires in COVID-19. Study background: Researchers got acute and convalescent COVID-19 samples from the United States, Italy and Spain. The cDNA or gDNA used as material had been derived from T cells, B-cell-depleted T cells, or PBMCs.

Trimming left V 0 bases short and J 5 bases short, with 18 bases between. Germline V lookup: CDR1 SGHNT, CDR2 YYREEE (reference sequence). The CDR3 runs to 17 residues. In the original analysis: Amplification of reference gene primers was used by the study to estimate nucleated cell counts. The data were produced by immunoSEQ multiplex PCR, yet TCRdb's version contains in-frame clones alone and is incomplete. The DNA was the basis for D and trimming; V, J and clone size are from that table. This table holds 200,000 to 250,000 clones, 70% to 90% found once. Sequenced: peripheral blood. The clonotype originates from a woman younger than 30 who had recovered from COVID-19. V gene TRBV5-4 combines with J gene TRBJ2-1; D gene ambiguous. As DNA, the CDR3 is TGTGCCAGCAGCTTGGCCTACGAGACTCCGACCGACAATGAGCAGTTCTTC. This sequence encodes CASSLAYETPTDNEQFF.